The clone carrying this T cell receptor beta chain was found once. The table came from immunoSEQ multiplex PCR; TCRdb's copy has only in-frame clones and leaves some out. The table includes 25,000 to 35,000 clones, 89% detected once. The source of the sample is a study of blood T cell repertoires in COVID-19. Across the whole study: Some COVID-19 samples were acute and others convalescent; all came from the United States, Italy and Spain.

Germline V gene data show CDR1 as KGHDR and CDR2 as SFDVKD. The junction had 8 bases not matched to a gene; V was cut back by 4 bases and J by 6 bases. This CDR3 is 15 amino acids long. Input material: peripheral blood. The clonotype was recovered from a human donor with acute or convalescent COVID-19. The donor label of this sample is uncertain. The chain recombines TRBV24-1 with TRBJ1-5; TRBD1 agrees at 7 bases. CDR3 in amino acids: CATSDSTGAGQPQHF. The CDR3, as DNA: TGTGCCACCAGTGACTCTACAGGGGCCGGTCAGCCCCAGCATTTT.